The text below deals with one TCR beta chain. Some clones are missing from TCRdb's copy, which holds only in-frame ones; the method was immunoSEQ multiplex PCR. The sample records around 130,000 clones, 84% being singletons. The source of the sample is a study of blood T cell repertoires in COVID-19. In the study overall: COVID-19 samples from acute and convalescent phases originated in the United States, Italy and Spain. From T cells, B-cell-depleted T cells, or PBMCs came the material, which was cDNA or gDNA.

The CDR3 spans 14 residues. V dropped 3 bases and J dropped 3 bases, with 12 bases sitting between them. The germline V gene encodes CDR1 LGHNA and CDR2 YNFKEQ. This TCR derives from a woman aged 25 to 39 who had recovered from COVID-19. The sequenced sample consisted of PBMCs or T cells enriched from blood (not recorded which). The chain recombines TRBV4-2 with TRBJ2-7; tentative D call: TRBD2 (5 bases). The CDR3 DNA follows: TGTGCCAGCAGCCACCGAGCCCGGGGCTACGAGCAGTACTTC. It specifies CASSHRARGYEQYF.